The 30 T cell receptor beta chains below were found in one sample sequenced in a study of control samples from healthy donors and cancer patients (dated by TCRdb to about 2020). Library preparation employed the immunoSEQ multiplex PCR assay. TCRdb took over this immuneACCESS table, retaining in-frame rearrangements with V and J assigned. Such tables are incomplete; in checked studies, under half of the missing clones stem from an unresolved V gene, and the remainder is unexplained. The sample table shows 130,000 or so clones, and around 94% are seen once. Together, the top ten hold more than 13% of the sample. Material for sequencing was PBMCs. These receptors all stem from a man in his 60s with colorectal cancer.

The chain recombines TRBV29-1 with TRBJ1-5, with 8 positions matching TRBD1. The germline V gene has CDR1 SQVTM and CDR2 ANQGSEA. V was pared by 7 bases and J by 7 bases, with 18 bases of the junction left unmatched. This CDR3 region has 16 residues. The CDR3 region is CSGSPQGQALNQPQHF. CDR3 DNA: TGCAGCGGTTCCCCCCAGGGACAGGCCCTGAACCAGCCCCAGCATTTT.

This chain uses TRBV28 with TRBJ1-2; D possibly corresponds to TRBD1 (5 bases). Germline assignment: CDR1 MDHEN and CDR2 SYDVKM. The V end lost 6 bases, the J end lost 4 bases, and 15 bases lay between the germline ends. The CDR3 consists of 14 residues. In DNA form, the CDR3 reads TGTGCCAGCAGCCCCTTGGGGGTGGGCTATGGCTACACCTTC. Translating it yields CASSPLGVGYGYTF.

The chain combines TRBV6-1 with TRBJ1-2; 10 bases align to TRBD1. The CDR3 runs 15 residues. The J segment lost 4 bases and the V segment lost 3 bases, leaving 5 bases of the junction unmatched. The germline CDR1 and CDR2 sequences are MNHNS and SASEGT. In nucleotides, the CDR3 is TGTGCCAGCAGTGAGTCCGGGACAGGGGTCTATGGCTACACCTTC. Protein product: CASSESGTGVYGYTF.

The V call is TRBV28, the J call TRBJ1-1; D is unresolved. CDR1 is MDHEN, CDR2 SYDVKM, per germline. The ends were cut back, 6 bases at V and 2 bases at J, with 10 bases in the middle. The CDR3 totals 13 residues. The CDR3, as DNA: TGTGCCAGCAGCCCCGGGAGTAACACTGAAGCTTTCTTT. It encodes CASSPGSNTEAFF.

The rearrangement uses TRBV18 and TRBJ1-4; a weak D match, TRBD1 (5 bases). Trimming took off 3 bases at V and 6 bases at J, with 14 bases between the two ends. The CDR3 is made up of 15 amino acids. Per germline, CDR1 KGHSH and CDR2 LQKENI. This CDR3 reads CASSPPVGEDEKLFF. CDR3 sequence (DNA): TGTGCCAGCTCACCCCCGGTGGGGGAAGATGAAAAACTGTTTTTT.

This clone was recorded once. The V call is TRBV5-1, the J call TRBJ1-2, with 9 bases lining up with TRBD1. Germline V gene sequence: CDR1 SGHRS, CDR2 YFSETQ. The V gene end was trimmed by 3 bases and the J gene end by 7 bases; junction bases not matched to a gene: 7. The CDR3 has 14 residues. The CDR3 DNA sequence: TGCGCCAGCAGCTCAGCGGGACAGGGTGGTGGCTACACCTTC. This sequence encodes CASSSAGQGGGYTF.

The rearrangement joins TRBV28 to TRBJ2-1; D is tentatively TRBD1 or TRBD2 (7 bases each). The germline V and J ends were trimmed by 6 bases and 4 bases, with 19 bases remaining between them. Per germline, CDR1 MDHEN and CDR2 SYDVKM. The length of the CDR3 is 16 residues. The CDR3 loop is CASRSTGEGFYNEQFF. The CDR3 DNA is TGTGCCAGCAGGTCTACAGGGGAGGGTTTTTACAATGAGCAGTTCTTC.

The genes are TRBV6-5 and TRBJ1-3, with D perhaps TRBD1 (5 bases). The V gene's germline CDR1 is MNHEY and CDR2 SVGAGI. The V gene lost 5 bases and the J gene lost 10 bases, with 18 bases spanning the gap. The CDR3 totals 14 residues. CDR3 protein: CASSRQGPGVTIYF. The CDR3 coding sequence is TGTGCCAGCAGTCGCCAGGGCCCCGGGGTTACCATATATTTT.

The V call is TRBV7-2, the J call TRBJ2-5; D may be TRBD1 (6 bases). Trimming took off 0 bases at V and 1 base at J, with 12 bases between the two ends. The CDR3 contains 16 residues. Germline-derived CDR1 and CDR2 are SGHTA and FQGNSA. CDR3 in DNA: TGTGCCAGCAGCTTAGCGATGGTACAGGGCCAAGAGACCCAGTACTTC. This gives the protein CASSLAMVQGQETQYF.

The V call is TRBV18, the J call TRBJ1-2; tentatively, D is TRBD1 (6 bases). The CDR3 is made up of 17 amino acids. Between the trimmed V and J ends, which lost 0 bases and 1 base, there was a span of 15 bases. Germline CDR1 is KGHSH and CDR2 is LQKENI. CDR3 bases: TGTGCCAGCTCACCACCGACAGGAGGTTATTTTAACTATGGCTACACCTTC. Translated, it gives CASSPPTGGYFNYGYTF.

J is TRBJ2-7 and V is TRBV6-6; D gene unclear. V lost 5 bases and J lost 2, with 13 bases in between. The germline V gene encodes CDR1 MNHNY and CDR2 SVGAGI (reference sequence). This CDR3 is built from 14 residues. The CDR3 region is CASSLTRETYEQYF. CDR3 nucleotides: TGTGCCAGCAGTCTGACCAGAGAGACCTACGAGCAGTACTTC.

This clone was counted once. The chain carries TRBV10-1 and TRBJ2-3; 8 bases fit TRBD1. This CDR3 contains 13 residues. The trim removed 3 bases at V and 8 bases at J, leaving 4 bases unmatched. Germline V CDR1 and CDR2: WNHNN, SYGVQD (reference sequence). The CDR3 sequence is CASSDRGLGTQYF. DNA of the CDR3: TGCGCCAGCAGTGACAGGGGGCTTGGTACGCAGTATTTT.

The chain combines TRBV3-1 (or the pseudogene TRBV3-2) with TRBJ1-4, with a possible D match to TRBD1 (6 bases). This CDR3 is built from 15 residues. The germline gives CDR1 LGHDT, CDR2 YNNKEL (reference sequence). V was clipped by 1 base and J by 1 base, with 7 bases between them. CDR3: CASSQVQGTNEKLFF. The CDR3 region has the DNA TGTGCCAGCAGCCAAGTACAGGGAACTAATGAAAAACTGTTTTTT.

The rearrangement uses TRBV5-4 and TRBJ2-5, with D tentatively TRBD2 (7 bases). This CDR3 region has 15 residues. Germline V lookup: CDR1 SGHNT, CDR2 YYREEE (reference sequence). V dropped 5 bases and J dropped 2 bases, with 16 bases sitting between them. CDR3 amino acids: CASSSGGPYQETQYF. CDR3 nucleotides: TGTGCCAGCAGTTCCGGGGGGCCTTATCAAGAGACCCAGTACTTC. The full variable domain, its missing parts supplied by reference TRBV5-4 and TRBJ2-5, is ETGVTQSPTHLIKTRGQQVTLRCSSQSGHNTVSWYQQALGQGPQFIFQYYREEENGRGNFPPRFSGLQFPNYSSELNVNALELDDSALYLCASSSGGPYQETQYFGPGTRLLVL.

The DNA of the CDR3 is TGTGCCAGCACCCCCCGAGGAGAAAGTTATGGCTACACCTTC. It translates to CASTPRGESYGYTF. The chain joins TRBV27 to TRBJ1-2, with D hard to call. V lost 7 bases and J lost 5, with 17 bases in between. Germline CDR1 and CDR2: MNHEY and SMNVEV (reference sequence). This CDR3 region has 14 residues.

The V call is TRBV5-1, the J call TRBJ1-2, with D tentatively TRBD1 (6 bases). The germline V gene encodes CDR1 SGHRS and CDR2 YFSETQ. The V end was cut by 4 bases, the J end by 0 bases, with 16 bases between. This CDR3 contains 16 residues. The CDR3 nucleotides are TGCGCCAGCAGCCCAAACAGGGCCGCGGCTAACTATGGCTACACCTTC. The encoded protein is CASSPNRAAANYGYTF. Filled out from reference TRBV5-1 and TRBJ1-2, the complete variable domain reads KAGVTQTPRYLIKTRGQQVTLSCSPISGHRSVSWYQQTPGQGLQFLFEYFSETQRNKGNFPGRFSGRQFSNSRSEMNVSTLELGDSALYLCASSPNRAAANYGYTFGSGTRLTVV.

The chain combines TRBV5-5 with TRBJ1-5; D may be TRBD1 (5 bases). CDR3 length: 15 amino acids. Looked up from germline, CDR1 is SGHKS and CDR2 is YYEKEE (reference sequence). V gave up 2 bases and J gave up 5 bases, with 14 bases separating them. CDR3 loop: CASSFGQGPYQPQHF. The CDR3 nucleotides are TGTGCCAGCAGCTTCGGGCAGGGACCCTATCAGCCCCAGCATTTT. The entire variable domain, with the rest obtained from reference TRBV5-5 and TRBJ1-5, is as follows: DAGVTQSPTHLIKTRGQQVTLRCSPISGHKSVSWYQQVLGQGPQFIFQYYEKEERGRGNFPDRFSARQFPNYSSELNVNALLLGDSALYLCASSFGQGPYQPQHFGDGTRLSIL.

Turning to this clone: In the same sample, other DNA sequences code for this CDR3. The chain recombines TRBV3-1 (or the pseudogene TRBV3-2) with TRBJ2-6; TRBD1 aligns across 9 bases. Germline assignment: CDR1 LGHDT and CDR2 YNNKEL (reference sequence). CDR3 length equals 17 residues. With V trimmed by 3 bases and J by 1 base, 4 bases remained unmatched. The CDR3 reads CASSQEQGASGANVLTF. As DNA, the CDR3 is TGTGCCAGCAGCCAGGAACAGGGGGCATCTGGGGCCAACGTCCTGACTTTC.

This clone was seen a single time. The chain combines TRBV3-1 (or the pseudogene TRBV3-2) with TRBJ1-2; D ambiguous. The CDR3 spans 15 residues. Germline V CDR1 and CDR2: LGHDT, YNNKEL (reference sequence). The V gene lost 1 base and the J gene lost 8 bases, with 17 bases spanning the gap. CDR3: CASSQVIGSGSGYTF. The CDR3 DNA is TGTGCCAGCAGCCAAGTGATAGGCTCCGGGAGCGGCTACACCTTC.

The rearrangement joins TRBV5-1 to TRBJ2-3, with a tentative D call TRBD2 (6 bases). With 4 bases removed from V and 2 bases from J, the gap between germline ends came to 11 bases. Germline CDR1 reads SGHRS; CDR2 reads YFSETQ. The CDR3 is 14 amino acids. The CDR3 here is CASSIGGSTDTQYF. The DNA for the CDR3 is TGCGCCAGCAGCATTGGGGGGTCCACAGATACGCAGTATTTT.

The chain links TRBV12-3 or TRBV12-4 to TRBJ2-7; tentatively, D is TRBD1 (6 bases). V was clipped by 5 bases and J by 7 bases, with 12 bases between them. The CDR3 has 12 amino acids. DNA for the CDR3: TGTGCCAGCAGTCTCCTCCAGGGGGAGCAGTACTTC. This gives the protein CASSLLQGEQYF.

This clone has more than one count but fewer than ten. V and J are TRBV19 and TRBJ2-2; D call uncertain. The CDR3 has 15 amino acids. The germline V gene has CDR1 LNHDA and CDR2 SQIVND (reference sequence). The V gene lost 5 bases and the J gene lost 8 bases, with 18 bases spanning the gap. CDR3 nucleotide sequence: TGTGCCAGTAGTCCCCTCAAGGCCGCCTTGGGGGAGCTGTTTTTT. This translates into CASSPLKAALGELFF. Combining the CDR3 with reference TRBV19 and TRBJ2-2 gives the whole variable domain DGGITQSPKYLFRKEGQNVTLSCEQNLNHDAMYWYRQDPGQGLRLIYYSQIVNDFQKGDIAEGYSVSREKKESFPLTVTSAQKNPTAFYLCASSPLKAALGELFFGEGSRLTVL.

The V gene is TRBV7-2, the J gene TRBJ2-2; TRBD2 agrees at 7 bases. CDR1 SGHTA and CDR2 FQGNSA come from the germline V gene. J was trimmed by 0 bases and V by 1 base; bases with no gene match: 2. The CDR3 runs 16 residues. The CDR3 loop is CASSLVRGANTGELFF. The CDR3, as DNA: TGTGCCAGCAGCTTAGTTCGGGGGGCGAACACCGGGGAGCTGTTTTTT.

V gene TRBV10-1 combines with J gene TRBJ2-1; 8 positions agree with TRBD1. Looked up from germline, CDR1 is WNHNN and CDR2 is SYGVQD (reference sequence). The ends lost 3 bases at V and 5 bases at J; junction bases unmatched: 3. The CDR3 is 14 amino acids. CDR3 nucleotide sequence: TGCGCCAGCAGTGACGGACAGGGAGACAATGAGCAGTTCTTC. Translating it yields CASSDGQGDNEQFF.

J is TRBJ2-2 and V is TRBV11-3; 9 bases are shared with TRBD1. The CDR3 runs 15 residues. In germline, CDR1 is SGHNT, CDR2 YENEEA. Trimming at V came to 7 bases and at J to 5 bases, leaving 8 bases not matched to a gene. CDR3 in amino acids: CASTSGTGSTGELFF. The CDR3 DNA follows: TGTGCCAGCACCTCTGGGACAGGGTCTACCGGGGAGCTGTTTTTT.

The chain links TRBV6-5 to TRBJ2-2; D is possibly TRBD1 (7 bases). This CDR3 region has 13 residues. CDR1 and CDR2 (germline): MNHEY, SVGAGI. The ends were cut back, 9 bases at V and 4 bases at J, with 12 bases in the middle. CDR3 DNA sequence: TGTGCCAGTGGGGGGACAGCCACCGGGGAGCTGTTTTTT. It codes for CASGGTATGELFF.

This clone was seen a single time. The CDR3, as DNA: TGTGCCAGCAGTTATCTGGGGCTGGGCTATGGCTACACCTTC. This sequence encodes CASSYLGLGYGYTF. The chain employs TRBV6-5 and TRBJ1-2; D perhaps matches TRBD1 (5 bases). The germline CDR1 and CDR2 sequences are MNHEY and SVGAGI. This CDR3 has 14 residues. V lost 3 bases, J lost 4 bases, and 12 bases lay in between.

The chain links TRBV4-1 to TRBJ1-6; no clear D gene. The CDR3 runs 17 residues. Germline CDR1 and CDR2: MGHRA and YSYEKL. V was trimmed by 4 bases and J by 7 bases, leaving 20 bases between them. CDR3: CASSPRRPADPNSPLHF. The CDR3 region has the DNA TGCGCCAGCAGCCCGAGGAGACCGGCCGATCCAAATTCACCCCTCCACTTT.

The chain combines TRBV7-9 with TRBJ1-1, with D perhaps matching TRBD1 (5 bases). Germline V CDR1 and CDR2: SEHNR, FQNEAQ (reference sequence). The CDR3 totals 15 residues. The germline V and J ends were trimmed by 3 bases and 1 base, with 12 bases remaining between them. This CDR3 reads CASSLPGHENTEAFF. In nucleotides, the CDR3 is TGTGCCAGCAGCTTGCCTGGACACGAGAACACTGAAGCTTTCTTT.

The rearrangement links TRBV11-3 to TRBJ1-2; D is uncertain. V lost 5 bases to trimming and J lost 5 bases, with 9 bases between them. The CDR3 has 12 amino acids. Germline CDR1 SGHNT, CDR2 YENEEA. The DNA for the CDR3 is TGTGCCAGCAGCCGCGACTATTATGGCTACACCTTC. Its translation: CASSRDYYGYTF.